This T cell receptor beta chain was sequenced in a study of blood T cell repertoires in COVID-19. Overall study: Sources were T cells, B-cell-depleted T cells, or PBMCs; the material itself was cDNA or gDNA.

Original analysis: Amplification of reference gene primers provided the estimated nucleated cell counts. The method was immunoSEQ multiplex PCR; TCRdb's version includes in-frame clones alone and lacks a portion of them. Clone size and the V and J calls come from that table; the DNA yielded D and trimming. The sample has 140,000 or so clones, about 85% seen once. The CDR3 contains 15 residues. Germline CDR1 and CDR2: SEHNR and FQNEAQ (reference sequence). The V end was cut by 4 bases, the J end by 7 bases, with 19 bases between. This TCR was sampled from a human donor with COVID-19, enrolled during active disease. The donor label of this sample is uncertain. The specimen was peripheral blood. The chain employs TRBV7-9 and TRBJ1-1, with D unclear. The CDR3 nucleotides are TGTGCCAGCAGCTCCCAGTATTTCGACCCGGGTGAAGCTTTCTTT. This encodes CASSSQYFDPGEAFF.